This TCR beta chain was sequenced in a study of cytomegalovirus exposure and HLA in healthy donors. Study outcomes and limitations: Later analysis reportedly placed an Asian-associated ancestry cluster below the roughly 680-donor mean in N-insertions.

13 Jbeta primers and 60 Vbeta primers were used for the PCR. Here immunoSEQ multiplex PCR was the method, and the copy in TCRdb shows in-frame clones only, minus some. The sample carries approximately 150,000 clones, approximately 84% recorded once. For this clone: Its antigen is not known.

Sequenced: PBMCs. The receptor was derived from a man aged 45 to 65 in good health and CMV-seropositive.

DNA for the CDR3: TGTGCCTGGAGCGTAGCCCCCTGGGTGGCCCAAACCTTACCCGAGCAGTACTTC. It yields the protein CAWSVAPWVAQTLPEQYF. The chain couples TRBV30 to TRBJ2-7; unclear D gene. The germline V gene encodes CDR1 GTSNPN and CDR2 SVGIG (reference sequence). This CDR3 is built from 18 residues. Trimming took 3 bases from V and 6 from J, leaving 30 bases between them.